Sequencing of this TCR beta chain was carried out in a study of OX40 agonist ivuxolimab in advanced cancers. As regards this clone: The target antigen is unknown.

V dropped 6 bases and J dropped 4 bases, with 15 bases sitting between them. This CDR3 is built from 14 residues. Germline lookup yields CDR1 LGHNA and CDR2 YSLEER. TCRdb keeps only in-frame clones here, not all; method: immunoSEQ multiplex PCR. The repertoire includes around 60,000 clones, roughly 90% of them detected once, and more than 15% sits in the top ten. General study points: More expanded clones were seen, on average, in CD8+ T cells than in CD4+.

Sequencing used CD4+ or CD8+ T cells sorted from blood, obtained in a trial of the OX40 agonist ivuxolimab. The genes are TRBV4-3 and TRBJ1-2; TRBD1 is a possible D gene (5 bases). This TCR was sampled from an adult with an advanced solid tumor such as melanoma, head and neck, liver or kidney cancer. This chain's CDR3 is CASRPTVQLYGYTF. The CDR3 DNA reads as TGCGCCAGCAGACCGACAGTGCAACTCTATGGCTACACCTTC.